The 17 T cell receptor beta chains given below trace back to one sample, sequenced in a study of blood T cell repertoires in COVID-19. Assay: immunoSEQ multiplex PCR; the TCRdb copy retains only in-frame clones and omits some. The sample includes some 530,000 clones, 70% to 90% of them seen just once. The sequencing sample was made of peripheral blood. The receptors stem from a human donor in a cohort sampled during active COVID-19.

The rearrangement links TRBV28 to TRBJ1-1; 11 bases line up with TRBD1. V shed 7 bases, J shed 10 bases, and the junction held 14 bases outside the gene matches. Germline CDR1 MDHEN, CDR2 SYDVKM. The CDR3 covers 15 residues. The DNA for the CDR3 is TGTGCCAGCAAGGGACAGGGGGGGACTAACACTCGAGCTTTCTTT. Amino acids: CASKGQGGTNTRAFF. Full variable domain (remainder filled in from reference TRBV28 and TRBJ1-1): DVKVTQSSRYLVKRTGEKVFLECVQDMDHENMFWYRQDPGLGLRLIYFSYDVKMKEKGDIPEGYSVSREKKERFSLILESASTNQTSMYLCASKGQGGTNTRAFFGQGTRLTVV.

The chain couples TRBV11-3 to TRBJ2-5; 10 positions agree with TRBD1. V lost 5 bases, J lost 4 bases, and 7 bases stayed unmatched. Germline CDR1 SGHNT, CDR2 YENEEA. The CDR3 contains 15 residues. This CDR3 reads CASSRRTGGGETQYF. Written as DNA, the CDR3 is TGTGCCAGCAGCCGGAGGACAGGGGGGGGAGAGACCCAGTACTTC.

The chain recombines TRBV28 with TRBJ2-1; 7 bases map to TRBD1. CDR1 MDHEN and CDR2 SYDVKM come from the germline V gene. CDR3 length: 14 residues. Germline trimming cut 7 bases from V and 10 bases from J; bases unmatched to any gene: 13. The CDR3 nucleotides read TGTGCCAGCACCCCGACAGGGCCATCCTGGGAGCAGTTCTTC. It translates to CASTPTGPSWEQFF.

V is TRBV19 and J is TRBJ2-1; D gene uncertain. Germline-derived CDR1 and CDR2 are LNHDA and SQIVND (reference sequence). The CDR3 is 13 residues long. V shed 0 bases and J shed 13 bases, with 13 bases lying between them. The CDR3 spells CASSIEGRISQFF. As DNA, the CDR3 is TGTGCCAGTAGTATAGAGGGCAGGATATCTCAGTTCTTC.

V and J are TRBV2 and TRBJ2-5; D is possibly TRBD2 (6 bases). The V end was cut by 3 bases, the J end by 2 bases, with 13 bases between. The CDR3 spans 15 residues. Germline V gene sequence: CDR1 SNHLY, CDR2 FYNNEI. CDR3 DNA sequence: TGTGCCAGCAGTGAGGACGGGACTCCTCAAGAGACCCAGTACTTC. Its translation: CASSEDGTPQETQYF.

V and J are TRBV7-2 and TRBJ1-2; TRBD1 matches at 9 bases. The CDR3 runs to 18 residues. Germline CDR1 SGHTA, CDR2 FQGNSA. Trimming at V came to 7 bases and at J to 1 base, leaving 16 bases not matched to a gene. The CDR3 loop is CASTRDRVPPYLNYGYTF. The DNA for the CDR3 is TGTGCCAGCACCCGGGACAGGGTACCACCATACCTTAACTATGGCTACACCTTC. The full variable domain, its missing parts supplied by reference TRBV7-2 and TRBJ1-2, is GAGVSQSPSNKVTEKGKDVELRCDPISGHTALYWYRQSLGQGLEFLIYFQGNSAPDKSGLPSDRFSAERTGGSVSTLTIQRTQQEDSAVYLCASTRDRVPPYLNYGYTFGSGTRLTVV.

V usage is TRBV19 and J usage is TRBJ1-1; D uncertain. The CDR3 is made up of 15 amino acids. Germline CDR1 and CDR2: LNHDA and SQIVND (reference sequence). With 2 bases removed from V and 1 base from J, the gap between germline ends came to 11 bases. DNA of the CDR3: TGTGCCAGTAGTATAAATGGCCGGGGGAACACTGAAGCTTTCTTT. This gives the protein CASSINGRGNTEAFF.

The chain joins TRBV18 to TRBJ2-3; 7 bases are shared with TRBD1. The CDR3 is made up of 13 amino acids. Germline V gives CDR1 KGHSH, CDR2 LQKENI. With V trimmed by 3 bases and J by 7 bases, 4 bases remained unmatched. The CDR3, as DNA: TGTGCCAGCTCACCGGGACAGTCTCATACGCAGTATTTT. Residues: CASSPGQSHTQYF.

The chain combines TRBV30 with TRBJ2-1; TRBD2 matches 7 bases. The CDR3 is 13 residues long. Germline CDR1 and CDR2: GTSNPN and SVGIG (reference sequence). The V gene end was trimmed by 0 bases and the J gene end by 16 bases; junction bases not matched to a gene: 12. CDR3 loop: CAWSVLKSGTGFF. CDR3 DNA: TGTGCCTGGAGTGTACTCAAAAGCGGGACGGGATTCTTC.

The chain uses TRBV24-1 and TRBJ1-2; the D is unclear. Germline V lookup: CDR1 KGHDR, CDR2 SFDVKD. V gave up 9 bases and J gave up 4 bases, with 17 bases separating them. The CDR3 has 14 amino acids. The CDR3 loop is CATGVEGSGYGYTF. In nucleotides, the CDR3 is TGTGCCACCGGGGTAGAAGGGAGCGGCTATGGCTACACCTTC.

The rearrangement uses TRBV6-1 and TRBJ1-1, with 7 bases matching TRBD1. J lost 2 bases, V lost 4 bases, and 10 bases had no gene match. Looked up from germline, CDR1 is MNHNS and CDR2 is SASEGT. The CDR3 runs to 16 residues. CDR3 bases: TGTGCCAGCAGTGTCTACGGGACAGTCTTTAACACTGAAGCTTTCTTT. Translation: CASSVYGTVFNTEAFF.

V gene TRBV7-9 combines with J gene TRBJ1-4; 7 bases are a match to TRBD1. This CDR3 is built from 16 residues. J was trimmed by 4 bases and V by 3 bases; bases with no gene match: 8. CDR1 and CDR2 from the germline V gene are SEHNR and FQNEAQ (reference sequence). The chain's CDR3 is CASSFRQGTVNEKLFF. CDR3 nucleotides: TGTGCCAGCAGCTTCCGACAGGGAACCGTTAATGAAAAACTGTTTTTT.

The chain has TRBV5-4 and TRBJ1-2, with 7 nucleotides matching TRBD1. Germline V gene lookup returns CDR1 SGHNT and CDR2 YYREEE (reference sequence). This CDR3 has 14 residues. V shed 4 bases, J shed 1 base, and the junction held 4 bases outside the gene matches. The CDR3 reads CASSGGQRNYGYTF. CDR3 DNA: TGTGCCAGCAGCGGGGGACAGCGTAACTATGGCTACACCTTC.

The chain uses TRBV20-1 and TRBJ2-7; maybe TRBD1 (6 bases). V gave up 3 bases and J gave up 5 bases, with 8 bases separating them. The V gene's germline CDR1 is DFQATT and CDR2 SNEGSKA (reference sequence). The length of the CDR3 is 11 residues. The DNA of the CDR3 is TGCAGTGCTAGCCACAGGGACGAGCAGTACTTC. It encodes CSASHRDEQYF.

The chain couples TRBV30 to TRBJ2-3; D may be TRBD2 (6 bases). V was pared by 1 base and J by 2 bases, with 19 bases between. This CDR3 is built from 17 residues. Germline CDR1 reads GTSNPN; CDR2 reads SVGIG (reference sequence). CDR3 DNA: TGTGCCTGGAGTGCTCCGGTGGGGGACTTATCCACAGATACGCAGTATTTT. This encodes CAWSAPVGDLSTDTQYF.

This clone came up once. The chain recombines TRBV19 with TRBJ1-5; D is possibly TRBD1 (5 bases). Trimming removed 0 bases from V and 4 bases from J, with 10 bases in between. The CDR3 extends over 15 amino acids. Germline V CDR1 and CDR2: LNHDA, SQIVND (reference sequence). This CDR3 is CASSIEQALNQPQHF. Written as DNA, the CDR3 is TGTGCCAGTAGTATAGAACAGGCGTTGAATCAGCCCCAGCATTTT.

Notes on this clone: The junction departs from germline at one end; a sequencing error may be responsible. The genes are TRBV30 and TRBJ2-7, with D tentatively TRBD1 or TRBD2 (6 bases each). This CDR3 region has 13 residues. Germline CDR1 reads GTSNPN; CDR2 reads SVGIG (reference sequence). This chain's CDR3 is CASGARLSNEQYF. CDR3 nucleotide sequence: TGTGCCTCGGGGGCTAGGCTCTCCAACGAGCAGTACTTC.